The subject of this entry is one T cell receptor beta chain. This clonotype is hyperexpanded (1% or more) in terms of sample share. Nothing much larger sits one base from this clone, and base qualities are not available. These data come from a study of T cells during gluten challenge in celiac disease (dated by TCRdb to about 2017). Describing the broader study: Paired single-cell TCR sequencing was carried out for several challenge participants in whom a significant rise in HLA-DQ:gluten tetramer-binding T cells was shown. During the challenge, blood was drawn at baseline, day 6 and day 14, while duodenal biopsies were taken at baseline and day 14. Single-cell libraries were sequenced paired-end 250 bp and bulk libraries paired-end 300 bp on the Illumina MiSeq. The study at large found these results: Gluten-specific T cells in the circulation reached a peak on day 6, and the day-6 repertoire appeared to be made up largely of expanded preexisting memory clonotypes. Increased clonal expansion on day 6 was shown by a lower sample-corrected Shannon diversity of circulating gluten-specific T cells. In six or seven patients, about 11-45% of single-cell TCR-alpha/beta clonotypes seen at the latest time point had also been present at baseline, compared with 52-55% in the bulk data.

For blood cells, the gate was set on tetramer-binding CD4+ effector-memory gut-homing T cells, defined as CD3+, CD45RA-, CD62L- and integrin beta7+, with lineage markers excluded. Patients with treated celiac disease who followed a gluten-free diet went through a 14-day oral dietary gluten challenge so that recall of gluten-specific T cells could be studied. Sorting was performed on an Aria II cell sorter as single cells, and bulk sorting was additionally performed when tetramer-positive cells were relatively numerous. Before staining, peripheral blood mononuclear cells were isolated using Ficoll density gradient centrifugation and then cryopreserved. Thawed cells were stained with a pool of PE-conjugated HLA-DQ:gluten tetramers presenting immunodominant gluten epitopes before sorting of tetramer-binding CD4+ T cells. Following HLA-DQ:gluten tetramer staining, tetramer-based enrichment was performed on blood samples.

CDR1 SNHLY and CDR2 FYNNEI were looked up in the germline V gene. The CDR3 runs 12 amino acids, cysteine and phenylalanine included. Only the CDR3 region is kept as DNA, spanning 36 bases read in frame from base 1. Relative to germline, V is 3 bases shorter and J is 9 bases shorter, with 9 bases between their ends. The library was generated by single-cell sequencing. Data came from an Illumina MiSeq. Three nested PCRs using multiplexed primers that cover all TRA and TRB V genes were used to amplify paired single-cell TCR-alpha and TCR-beta sequences. Regarding the original processing steps: Selected pRESTO steps were used to preprocess the reads, and IMGT/HighV-QUEST was used to assign V, D, J genes and CDR3 junctions. Single cells were retained only when identified as valid singletons with at most three chains, each chain being supported by 100 or more reads. A clonotype was defined by identical paired TCR-alpha/beta nucleotide sequences, and sharing of only 0.15% to 0.2% between patients indicated that cross-contamination was negligible. In samples containing more than 20 cells, repertoire diversity was estimated using a Shannon index corrected for undersampling. TCRdb reprocessed the public reads (quality trimming at Q25 with fastp, clone calling with MiXCR) and kept in-frame beta chains. Rows are unified per CDR3 protein, each entry keeping the most common DNA and genes. The authors' filters were not applied to this entry. The sample's clone listing holds dozens of distinct CDR3 sequences.

Sample: gluten-specific CD4+ T cells sorted from blood using tetramers, taken at baseline or on day 6, 14 or 28 of gluten challenge (not recorded which). The receptor's source is a female donor with celiac disease. The chain is assembled from TRBV2 and TRBJ2-1; the D gene cannot be resolved reliably. The CDR3 reads as follows: CASSEYGGEQFF. The DNA sequence reads TGTGCCAGCAGTGAGTACGGCGGTGAGCAGTTCTTC.